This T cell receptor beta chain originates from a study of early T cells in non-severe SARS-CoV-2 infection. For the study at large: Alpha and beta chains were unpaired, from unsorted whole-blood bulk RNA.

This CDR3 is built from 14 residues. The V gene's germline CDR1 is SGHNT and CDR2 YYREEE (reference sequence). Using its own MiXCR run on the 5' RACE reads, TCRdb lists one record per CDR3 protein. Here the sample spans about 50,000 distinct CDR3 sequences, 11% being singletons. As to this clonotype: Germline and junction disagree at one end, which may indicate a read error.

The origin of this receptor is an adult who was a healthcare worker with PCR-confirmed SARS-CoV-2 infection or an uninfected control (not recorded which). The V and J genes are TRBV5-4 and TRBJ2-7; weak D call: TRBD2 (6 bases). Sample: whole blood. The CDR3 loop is CASSFFGEDYDQYF. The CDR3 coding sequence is TGTGCCAGCAGCTTTTTTGGGGAGGATTACGACCAGTACTTC.